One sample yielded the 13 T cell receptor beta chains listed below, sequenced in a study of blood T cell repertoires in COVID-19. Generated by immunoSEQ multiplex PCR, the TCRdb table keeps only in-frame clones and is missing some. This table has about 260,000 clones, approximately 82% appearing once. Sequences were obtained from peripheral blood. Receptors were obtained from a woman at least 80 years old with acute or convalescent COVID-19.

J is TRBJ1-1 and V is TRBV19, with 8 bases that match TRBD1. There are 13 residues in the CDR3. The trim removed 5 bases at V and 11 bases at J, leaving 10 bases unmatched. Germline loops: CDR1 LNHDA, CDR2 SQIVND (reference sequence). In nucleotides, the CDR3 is TGTGCCAGTAGTCTCGGGGACAGGTCTTTTGCTTTCTTT. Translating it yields CASSLGDRSFAFF.

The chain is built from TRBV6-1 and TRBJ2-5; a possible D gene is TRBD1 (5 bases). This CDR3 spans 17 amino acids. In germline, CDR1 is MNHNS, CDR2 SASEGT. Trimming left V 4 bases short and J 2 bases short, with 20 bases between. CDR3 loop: CASSGGPTVVSQETQYF. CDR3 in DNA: TGTGCCAGCAGTGGGGGCCCGACAGTAGTAAGTCAAGAGACCCAGTACTTC.

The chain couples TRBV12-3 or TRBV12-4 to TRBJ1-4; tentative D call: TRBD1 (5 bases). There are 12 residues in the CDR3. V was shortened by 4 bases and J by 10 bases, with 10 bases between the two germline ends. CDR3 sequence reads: CASSWGGRKLFF. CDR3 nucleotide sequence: TGTGCCAGCAGTTGGGGCGGTCGAAAACTGTTTTTT.

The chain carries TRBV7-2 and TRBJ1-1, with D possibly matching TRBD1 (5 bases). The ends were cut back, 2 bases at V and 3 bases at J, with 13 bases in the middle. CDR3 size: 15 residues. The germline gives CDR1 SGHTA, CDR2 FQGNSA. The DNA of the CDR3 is TGTGCCAGCAGCTTATTCGGTGGGGCGGACACTGAAGCTTTCTTT. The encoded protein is CASSLFGGADTEAFF.

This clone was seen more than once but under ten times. CDR3 residues: CASSLRQGAGDTQYF. In nucleotides, the CDR3 is TGTGCCAGCAGTCTCAGACAGGGGGCTGGAGATACGCAGTATTTT. This chain uses TRBV27 with TRBJ2-3; 10 bases map to TRBD1. V shed 5 bases and J 5 bases; nucleotides not matched to a gene: 7. From germline, CDR1 is MNHEY and CDR2 SMNVEV (reference sequence). The CDR3 length is 15 residues.

The CDR3 loop is CASSPPGWEQGDEQYF. In nucleotides, the CDR3 is TGTGCCAGCTCACCACCAGGCTGGGAACAGGGCGACGAGCAGTACTTC. This chain joins TRBV18 and TRBJ2-7; perhaps TRBD1 as D (6 bases). CDR1 KGHSH and CDR2 LQKENI come from the germline V gene. CDR3 length: 16 residues. The V gene lost 0 bases and the J gene lost 5 bases, with 17 bases spanning the gap.

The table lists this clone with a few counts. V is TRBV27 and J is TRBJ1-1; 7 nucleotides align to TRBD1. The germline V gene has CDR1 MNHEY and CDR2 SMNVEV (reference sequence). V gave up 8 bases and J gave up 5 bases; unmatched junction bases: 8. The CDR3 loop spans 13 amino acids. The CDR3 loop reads CASLPSGGTEAFF. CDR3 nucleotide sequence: TGTGCCAGCCTCCCCTCAGGGGGGACTGAAGCTTTCTTT.

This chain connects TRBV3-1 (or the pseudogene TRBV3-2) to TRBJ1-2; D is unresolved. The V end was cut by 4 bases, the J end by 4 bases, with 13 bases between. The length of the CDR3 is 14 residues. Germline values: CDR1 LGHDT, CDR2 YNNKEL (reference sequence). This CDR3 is CASSPRRTGYGYTF. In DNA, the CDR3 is TGTGCCAGCAGCCCGAGGAGGACGGGCTATGGCTACACCTTC.

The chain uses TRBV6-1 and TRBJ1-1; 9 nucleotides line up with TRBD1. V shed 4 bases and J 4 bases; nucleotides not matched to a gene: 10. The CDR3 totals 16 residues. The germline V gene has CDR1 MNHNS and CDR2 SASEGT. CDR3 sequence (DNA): TGTGCCAGCAGTGGCGGGACAGGGTCTCGGGGCACTGAAGCTTTCTTT. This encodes CASSGGTGSRGTEAFF.

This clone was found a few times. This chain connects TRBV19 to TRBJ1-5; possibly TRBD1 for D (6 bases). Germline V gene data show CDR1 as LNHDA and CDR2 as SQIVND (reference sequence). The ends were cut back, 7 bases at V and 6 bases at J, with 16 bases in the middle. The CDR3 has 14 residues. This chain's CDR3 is CASNEYRDGQPQHF. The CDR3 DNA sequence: TGTGCCAGTAACGAGTACAGGGATGGTCAGCCCCAGCATTTT.

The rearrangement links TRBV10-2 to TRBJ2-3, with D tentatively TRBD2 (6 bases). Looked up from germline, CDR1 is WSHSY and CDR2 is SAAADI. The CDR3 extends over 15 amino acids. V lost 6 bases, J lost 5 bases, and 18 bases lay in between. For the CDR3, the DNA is TGCGCCAGCAGAAACTGGCGGGAACGGATAGATACGCAGTATTTT. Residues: CASRNWRERIDTQYF.

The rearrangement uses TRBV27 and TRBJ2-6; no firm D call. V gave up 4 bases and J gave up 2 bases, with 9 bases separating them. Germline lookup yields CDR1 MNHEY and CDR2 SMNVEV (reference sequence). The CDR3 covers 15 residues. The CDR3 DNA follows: TGTGCCAGCAGTTCTCCCCGTCCTGGGGCCAACGTCCTGACTTTC. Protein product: CASSSPRPGANVLTF.

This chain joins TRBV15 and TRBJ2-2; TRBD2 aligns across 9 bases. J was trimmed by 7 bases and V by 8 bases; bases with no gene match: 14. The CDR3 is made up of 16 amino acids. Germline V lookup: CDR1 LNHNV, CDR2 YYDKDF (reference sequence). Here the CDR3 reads CATPGLGGRADGELFF. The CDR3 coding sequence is TGTGCCACCCCCGGCTTAGGCGGGAGGGCGGACGGGGAGCTGTTTTTT.